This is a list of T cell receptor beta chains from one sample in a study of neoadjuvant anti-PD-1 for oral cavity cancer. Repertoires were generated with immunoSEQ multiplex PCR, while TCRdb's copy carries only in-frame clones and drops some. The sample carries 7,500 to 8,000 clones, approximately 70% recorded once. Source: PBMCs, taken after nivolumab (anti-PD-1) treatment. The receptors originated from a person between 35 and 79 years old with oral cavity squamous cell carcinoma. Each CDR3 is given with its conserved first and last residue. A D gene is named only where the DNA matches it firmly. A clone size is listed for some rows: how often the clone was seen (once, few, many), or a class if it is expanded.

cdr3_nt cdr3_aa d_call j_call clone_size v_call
TGTGCCAGTAGTACTCGGGATGGGGGCACTGAAGCTTTCTTT CASSTRDGGTEAFF - TRBJ1-1 - TRBV19
TGTGCCAGCAGCTTGGCCGGGACCCCGGTCTCTGGGGCCAACGTCCTGACTTTC CASSLAGTPVSGANVLTF - TRBJ2-6 - TRBV5-5
TGCAGCGTTCTTTGGGGGAACACTGAAGCTTTCTTT CSVLWGNTEAFF - TRBJ1-1 - TRBV29-1
TGTGCCAGTAAGCGAACGGGGGGGGGCACAGATACGCAGTATTTT CASKRTGGGTDTQYF TRBD2 TRBJ2-3 - TRBV19
TGTGCCAGCAGTTTAAACAGGGAGATTTACTATGGCTACACCTTC CASSLNREIYYGYTF - TRBJ1-2 few TRBV28
TGCGCCAGCTCGCTAGCGGGGGGATCCTCCGGGACCCAGTACTTC CASSLAGGSSGTQYF TRBD2 TRBJ2-5 - TRBV10-2
TGTGCCAGCTCAGAACTACGGACAGGGGAAGGCTACACCTTC CASSELRTGEGYTF TRBD1 TRBJ1-2 - TRBV18
TGCAGCGTTGAAGTGGACAGGGATGGAAAACTGTTTTTT CSVEVDRDGKLFF TRBD1 TRBJ1-4 - TRBV29-1
TGCGCCAGCAGTCAATCCGTCCGGCACACCCGGTACGAGCAGTACTTC CASSQSVRHTRYEQYF - TRBJ2-7 - TRBV23-1
TGTGCCAGCAGCCCCCGTGGTAGCGGGGTTGGCGAGCAGTACTTC CASSPRGSGVGEQYF TRBD2 TRBJ2-7 - TRBV7-3
TGTGCCAGCAGCTTCGGGCAGGGGAACACCGGGGAGCTGTTTTTT CASSFGQGNTGELFF - TRBJ2-2 - TRBV7-7
TGCGCCAGCAGTGAGTCTAGGGGGACAGGCACCACAGATACGCAGTATTTT CASSESRGTGTTDTQYF TRBD1 TRBJ2-3 few TRBV10-2
TGTGCCAGCAGCAAGGTCTTACATGAATCGGAGGGCTACACCTTC CASSKVLHESEGYTF - TRBJ1-2 - TRBV21-1
TGTGCCAGCAGCGTAGAGGGAGCGCTGGGGGTTGCGGGGGACACAGATACGCAGTATTTT CASSVEGALGVAGDTDTQYF TRBD2 TRBJ2-3 - TRBV9
TGCGCCAGCAGTCTTACAGTGGGAGGGCGGGAGCTGTTTTTT CASSLTVGGRELFF TRBD2 TRBJ2-2 few TRBV10-2
TGCGCCAGCAGTGAGTACGGATCGGCTGGTAGAACTGAAGCTTTCTTT CASSEYGSAGRTEAFF - TRBJ1-1 few TRBV10-1
TGTGCCAGCAGCTCGGGACAGGGTTTCTACGAGCAGTACTTC CASSSGQGFYEQYF TRBD1 TRBJ2-7 - TRBV5-6
TGTGCCAGCAGCTTGGACTCAAGCTCCTACAATGAGCAGTTCTTC CASSLDSSSYNEQFF - TRBJ2-1 - TRBV5-8
TGTGCCAGCAGCCCAACCCCAGCGGGCGAGGCCACTGAAGCTTTCTTT CASSPTPAGEATEAFF - TRBJ1-1 few TRBV9
TGCGCCAGCAGCCAAGGCCTGGGCCATGACGTTTACTACGAGCAGTACTTC CASSQGLGHDVYYEQYF - TRBJ2-7 - TRBV4-3
TGCGCCAGCAGTCGGACTAATGAAAAACTGTTTTTT CASSRTNEKLFF - TRBJ1-4 - TRBV4-3
TGTGCCAGCAGCTTAGAGGCGGGGGGGTCAGATACGCAGTATTTT CASSLEAGGSDTQYF TRBD2 TRBJ2-3 - TRBV11-3
TGTGCCAGCAGCTTGGAAATCTGGACGGGGAACACTGAAGCTTTCTTT CASSLEIWTGNTEAFF - TRBJ1-1 - TRBV5-5
TGTGCCAGCAGCTTAAACGGGGGAACTAACTATGGCTACACCTTC CASSLNGGTNYGYTF - TRBJ1-2 - TRBV7-2
TGTGCCAGCAGTTTAGGCCCGAAAACAGGGGACGAGCAGTACTTC CASSLGPKTGDEQYF TRBD1 TRBJ2-7 - TRBV6-6
TGTGCCAGCAGCGTAGGATCAGGGACAGGGGGCTGGAATGAGCAGTTCTTC CASSVGSGTGGWNEQFF TRBD1 TRBJ2-1 - TRBV9
TGTGCCAGCACTCACCCGGGGGGGGAGACCCAGTACTTC CASTHPGGETQYF TRBD2 TRBJ2-5 - TRBV6-6
TGTGCCGGGGGCTTCAGGGACAGGGCCACCGGGGAGCTGTTTTTT CAGGFRDRATGELFF - TRBJ2-2 - TRBV21-1
TGCGCCAGCAGCCAAGGAGAAGGAATCAGGATTGACACTGAAGCTTTCTTT CASSQGEGIRIDTEAFF - TRBJ1-1 - TRBV4-3
TGTGCCACTGACAGGGGATCGGGAAACACCATATATTTT CATDRGSGNTIYF TRBD1 TRBJ1-3 once TRBV28
TGTGCCAGCAGCCAATTCTCTACAGGGAACTATGGCTACACCTTC CASSQFSTGNYGYTF - TRBJ1-2 - TRBV16
TGTGCCAGCAGCCCGCTGACGGCAGGGGGGTCCTACGAGCAGTACTTC CASSPLTAGGSYEQYF - TRBJ2-7 - TRBV7-8
TGTGCCAGCAGCCAATACCCCCCCCCAGAAAACATTCAGTACTTC CASSQYPPPENIQYF - TRBJ2-4 few TRBV14
TGTGCCAGCAGTTGGATGTCTAGCACAGATACGCAGTATTTT CASSWMSSTDTQYF - TRBJ2-3 - TRBV7-2
TGTGCCAGCAGCTTAGAGGGGCAGACAGGTTTGGCCCAGCATTTT CASSLEGQTGLAQHF - TRBJ1-5 - TRBV7-2
TGTGCCAGTAGTATATCCCGCGATACGCAGTATTTT CASSISRDTQYF - TRBJ2-3 - TRBV19
TGTGCCAGCAGCCCTTACAGGGGACTGAGGCAGCCCCAGCATTTT CASSPYRGLRQPQHF TRBD1 TRBJ1-5 - TRBV5-8
TGCGCCAGCAGCCAAGACTTTACAGGGGGATCCCCCTACGAGCAGTACTTC CASSQDFTGGSPYEQYF TRBD1 TRBJ2-7 once TRBV4-3
TGTGCCAGCAGTTTAGTCCAAAGGGGGAATTCCAATTCACCCCTCCACTTT CASSLVQRGNSNSPLHF - TRBJ1-6 - TRBV27
TGTGCCACTCGGGAGGGGCTAGTAACTGAAGCTTTCTTT CATREGLVTEAFF - TRBJ1-1 few TRBV7-2